The 27 T cell receptor beta chains below come from one sample, sequenced in a study of radiation and T cells in renal cell carcinoma. Regarding time point: blood 2 weeks post-SBRT. As for treatment: 15 Gy SBRT to primary tumor, nephrectomy 4 weeks later. Method: immunoSEQ multiplex PCR; TCRdb's copy keeps in-frame clones and lacks some. The sample yields 100,000 to 150,000 clones, over 75% seen once. The sequenced sample was blood, obtained from a patient whose treatment included radiotherapy and nephrectomy. These receptors were taken from a man between 50 and 59 years old with renal cell carcinoma.

The chain joins TRBV5-1 to TRBJ1-2; D is uncertain. Looked up from germline, CDR1 is SGHRS and CDR2 is YFSETQ. V was shortened by 3 bases and J by 7 bases, with 13 bases between the two germline ends. This CDR3 has 13 amino acids. CDR3 nucleotide sequence: TGCGCCAGCAGCTCAAGTGAATCGCGTGGCTACACCTTC. Translating gives CASSSSESRGYTF. The full variable domain, rest sourced from reference TRBV5-1 and TRBJ1-2, is KAGVTQTPRYLIKTRGQQVTLSCSPISGHRSVSWYQQTPGQGLQFLFEYFSETQRNKGNFPGRFSGRQFSNSRSEMNVSTLELGDSALYLCASSSSESRGYTFGSGTRLTVV.

V is TRBV28 and J is TRBJ2-7; no clear D gene. The V end lost 6 bases, the J end lost 0 bases, and 9 bases lay between the germline ends. Germline CDR1 MDHEN, CDR2 SYDVKM. The CDR3 runs 13 residues. The CDR3 sequence: CASRTESSYEQYF. The CDR3 region has the DNA TGTGCCAGCAGGACGGAGAGCTCCTACGAGCAGTACTTC.

The J gene is TRBJ2-4, the V gene TRBV7-8; D is possibly TRBD1 (5 bases). Germline V gene data show CDR1 as SGHVS and CDR2 as FQNEAQ. The V end lost 2 bases, the J end lost 2 bases, and 13 bases lay between the germline ends. The CDR3 covers 16 residues. In DNA form, the CDR3 reads TGTGCCAGCAGCTTACGATTAGGGGCGACCAAAAACATTCAGTACTTC. This translates into CASSLRLGATKNIQYF.

This clone showed up just a few times. The chain is built from TRBV6-5 and TRBJ2-5, with 8 bases lining up with TRBD2. The CDR3 sequence is 14 residues long. The trim removed 7 bases at V and 4 bases at J, leaving 8 bases unmatched. CDR1 and CDR2 (germline): MNHEY, SVGAGI. The CDR3 bases are TGTGCCAGCACCTTCGGGGGGGGGCGAGAGACCCAGTACTTC. The encoded protein is CASTFGGGRETQYF.

The V call is TRBV18, the J call TRBJ1-1, with D maybe TRBD1 (5 bases). CDR1 and CDR2 from the germline V gene are KGHSH and LQKENI. The CDR3 is 14 amino acids. The V end lost 2 bases, the J end lost 3 bases, and 10 bases lay between the germline ends. The CDR3 DNA is TGTGCCAGCTCACCAGGGGGAGGGGACACTGAAGCTTTCTTT. It is translated as CASSPGGGDTEAFF.

The chain combines TRBV27 with TRBJ2-2; 12 bases map to TRBD2. The germline CDR1 and CDR2 sequences are MNHEY and SMNVEV (reference sequence). V lost 9 bases to trimming and J lost 4 bases; unmatched junction nucleotides: 9. CDR3 size: 16 residues. The CDR3 here is CASRLAGGSGTGELFF. CDR3 bases: TGTGCCAGTAGGCTAGCGGGAGGGTCTGGCACCGGGGAGCTGTTTTTT.

This clone was recorded a few times. This chain's CDR3 is CASSSWTLDSLPGELFF. Here the CDR3 DNA reads TGCGCCAGCAGCTCATGGACCCTGGACTCGCTCCCCGGGGAGCTGTTTTTT. The J gene is TRBJ2-2, the V gene TRBV5-1, with D perhaps matching TRBD2 (5 bases). The CDR3 covers 17 residues. CDR1 is SGHRS and CDR2 is YFSETQ in the germline V gene. V gave up 3 bases and J gave up 6 bases, with 21 bases separating them.

The chain uses TRBV9 and TRBJ2-5, with D possibly being TRBD2 (6 bases). Trimming left V 0 bases short and J 3 bases short, with 9 bases between. The germline V gene has CDR1 SGDLS and CDR2 YYNGEE. The CDR3 covers 14 residues. The CDR3, as DNA: TGTGCCAGCAGCGTAGGCGGGATAAAAGAGACCCAGTACTTC. It is translated as CASSVGGIKETQYF. Full variable domain (remainder filled in from reference TRBV9 and TRBJ2-5): DSGVTQTPKHLITATGQRVTLRCSPRSGDLSVYWYQQSLDQGLQFLIQYYNGEERAKGNILERFSAQQFPDLHSELNLSSLELGDSALYFCASSVGGIKETQYFGPGTRLLVL.

The V and J genes are TRBV9 and TRBJ1-2; no firm D call. The V and J ends lost 3 bases and 3 bases respectively, with 12 bases between them. CDR3 size: 14 residues. The germline V gene encodes CDR1 SGDLS and CDR2 YYNGEE. For the CDR3, the DNA is TGTGCCAGCAGCGCGGCTTTTGGGGACTATGGCTACACCTTC. Translation: CASSAAFGDYGYTF.

This sequence joins TRBV27 and TRBJ1-1, with D tentatively TRBD1 (5 bases). The CDR3 extends over 14 amino acids. Trimming removed 7 bases at V and 2 bases at J, with 14 bases between. Germline V lookup: CDR1 MNHEY, CDR2 SMNVEV (reference sequence). The CDR3, as DNA: TGTGCCAGCACCCTCTCAGGGAGTAACACTGAAGCTTTCTTT. Encoded protein: CASTLSGSNTEAFF.

The chain joins TRBV6-1 to TRBJ2-3, with a weak D call TRBD2 (7 bases). Trimming removed 7 bases at V and 6 bases at J, with 20 bases between. Per germline, CDR1 MNHNS and CDR2 SASEGT. This CDR3 comprises 15 residues. This chain's CDR3 is CASNPEGGASDTQYF. CDR3 in DNA: TGTGCCAGCAACCCAGAAGGGGGGGCGTCGGATACGCAGTATTTT.

The CDR3 DNA follows: TGTGCCTGGAACAGAAAACAAAACTATGGCTACACCTTC. Encoded protein: CAWNRKQNYGYTF. The V call is TRBV30, the J call TRBJ1-2; D is ambiguous. Trimming took 4 bases from V and 2 from J, leaving 11 bases between them. This CDR3 comprises 13 residues. Germline CDR1 reads GTSNPN; CDR2 reads SVGIG (reference sequence).

The rearrangement links TRBV7-6 to TRBJ1-5; D perhaps matches TRBD1 (6 bases). V was shortened by 5 bases and J by 2 bases, with 16 bases between the two germline ends. The CDR3 has 16 residues. From germline, CDR1 is SGHVS and CDR2 FNYEAQ. Here the CDR3 reads CASSQGTGIGNQPQHF. In DNA form, the CDR3 reads TGTGCCAGCAGCCAAGGAACAGGGATAGGCAATCAGCCCCAGCATTTT. Looking up the rest from reference TRBV7-6 and TRBJ1-5 gives the full variable domain: GAGVSQSPRYKVTKRGQDVALRCDPISGHVSLYWYRQALGQGPEFLTYFNYEAQQDKSGLPNDRFSAERPEGSISTLTIQRTEQRDSAMYRCASSQGTGIGNQPQHFGDGTRLSIL.

The V call is TRBV4-3, the J call TRBJ1-2; no definite D call. The V end lost 4 bases, the J end lost 6 bases, and 24 bases lay between the germline ends. The CDR3 is 17 residues long. Germline V gene data show CDR1 as LGHNA and CDR2 as YSLEER. The CDR3 DNA sequence: TGCGCCAGCAGCCCATCAAATTCGCCGGTCCCCCGGCATGGCTACACCTTC. Its protein product is CASSPSNSPVPRHGYTF.

The chain employs TRBV7-3 and TRBJ2-7; TRBD2 matches at 7 bases. CDR1 is SGHTA and CDR2 is FQGTGA in the germline V gene. This CDR3 contains 14 residues. With V trimmed by 2 bases and J by 0 bases, 1 base remained unmatched. CDR3 region: CASSLGGDSYEQYF. The CDR3, as DNA: TGTGCCAGCAGCTTAGGGGGGGACTCCTACGAGCAGTACTTC.

The chain joins TRBV29-1 to TRBJ2-7, with D unresolved. V was cut by 7 bases and J by 2 bases, with 12 bases left in between. Germline assignment: CDR1 SQVTM and CDR2 ANQGSEA. The CDR3 runs to 12 residues. The CDR3 here is CSAVGPTYEQYF. The CDR3 DNA follows: TGCAGCGCTGTGGGTCCCACCTACGAGCAGTACTTC.

The CDR3 loop is CASSGDSVSNEQYF. DNA for the CDR3: TGTGCCAGCAGCGGGGACTCGGTTTCAAACGAGCAGTACTTC. The rearrangement uses TRBV6-1 and TRBJ2-7; D possibly corresponds to TRBD2 (6 bases). The germline V and J ends were trimmed by 6 bases and 5 bases, with 17 bases remaining between them. The germline gives CDR1 MNHNS, CDR2 SASEGT. The CDR3 runs 14 residues.

The rearrangement uses TRBV19 and TRBJ2-7, with D hard to call. The CDR3 loop spans 13 amino acids. CDR1 is LNHDA and CDR2 is SQIVND in the germline V gene (reference sequence). V shed 8 bases and J shed 4 bases, with 15 bases lying between them. CDR3 residues: CASSDLGSYEQYF. As DNA, the CDR3 is TGTGCCAGTTCCGACTTAGGGTCTTACGAGCAGTACTTC.

This clone was found a few times. The V gene is TRBV29-1, the J gene TRBJ1-4; TRBD1 might be the D (6 bases). This CDR3 contains 13 residues. Per germline, CDR1 SQVTM and CDR2 ANQGSEA. The V end was cut by 1 base, the J end by 8 bases, with 11 bases between. The CDR3 loop reads CSVEVDSGEKLFF. Here the CDR3 DNA reads TGCAGCGTTGAAGTGGACAGTGGAGAAAAACTGTTTTTT.

CDR3 protein: CASRLVETSGNHSQETQYF. The CDR3 DNA sequence: TGTGCAAGTCGCTTAGTTGAGACTAGCGGGAACCATTCTCAAGAGACCCAGTACTTC. The chain is built from TRBV12-2 and TRBJ2-5; TRBD2 is the table's D call and was not checked against the DNA. TRBV12-2 is classified as a pseudogene. This CDR3 has 19 residues.

The chain links TRBV4-3 to TRBJ2-7; 8 nucleotides match TRBD1. J gave up 3 bases and V 4 bases, and 5 bases lay outside the gene matches. CDR3 length: 14 residues. The germline V gene has CDR1 LGHNA and CDR2 YSLEER. The CDR3 nucleotides are TGCGCCAGCAGCCGAGGGACAGGAGACTACGAGCAGTACTTC. It encodes CASSRGTGDYEQYF.

CDR3 residues: CASTTRGAREKLFF. The CDR3 DNA reads as TGTGCCAGCACCACCAGGGGGGCGCGTGAAAAACTGTTTTTT. The V and J genes are TRBV5-4 and TRBJ1-4; TRBD1 matches at 7 bases. The germline gives CDR1 SGHNT, CDR2 YYREEE (reference sequence). The CDR3 is made up of 14 amino acids. J was trimmed by 7 bases and V by 6 bases; bases with no gene match: 9.

The chain carries TRBV5-1 and TRBJ2-7, with 9 bases that match TRBD1. CDR1 and CDR2 from the germline V gene are SGHRS and YFSETQ. V lost 4 bases and J lost 2; bases outside the gene matches: 4. CDR3 length: 14 residues. This CDR3 reads CASSNRDRAYEQYF. In DNA, the CDR3 is TGCGCCAGCAGCAACCGGGACAGGGCCTACGAGCAGTACTTC.

The rearrangement joins TRBV5-1 to TRBJ2-4; TRBD1 or TRBD2 may be the D gene (6 bases each). The CDR3 has 19 amino acids. V was trimmed by 1 base and J by 3 bases, leaving 23 bases between them. Germline assignment: CDR1 SGHRS and CDR2 YFSETQ. The DNA for the CDR3 is TGCGCCAGCAGCTTGACGTACCGGGGGCACTTCGGGGACAAAAACATTCAGTACTTC. This encodes CASSLTYRGHFGDKNIQYF.

This clone was recorded a few times. The chain has TRBV7-8 and TRBJ2-2, with D possibly TRBD2 on 6 matching bases. With 8 bases removed from V and 7 bases from J, the gap between germline ends came to 14 bases. The germline CDR1 and CDR2 sequences are SGHVS and FQNEAQ. This CDR3 is 13 amino acids long. CDR3 residues: CASGGSGGGELFF. The CDR3 coding sequence is TGTGCCAGCGGCGGGTCCGGGGGCGGGGAGCTGTTTTTT.

The chain uses TRBV4-2 and TRBJ1-5; a possible D gene is TRBD1 (6 bases). Looked up from germline, CDR1 is LGHNA and CDR2 is YNFKEQ. CDR3 length: 18 residues. Trimming took off 1 base at V and 5 bases at J, with 21 bases between the two ends. The CDR3 region is CASSQVQLRGGLHQPQHF. CDR3 DNA sequence: TGTGCCAGCAGCCAAGTACAACTTAGAGGGGGGCTTCATCAGCCCCAGCATTTT.

The V and J genes are TRBV7-2 and TRBJ2-3; TRBD2 is a possible D gene (6 bases). CDR3 length: 14 amino acids. CDR1 is SGHTA, CDR2 FQGNSA, per germline. V was clipped by 4 bases and J by 3 bases, with 11 bases between them. This chain's CDR3 is CASSWRAGTDTQYF. Here the CDR3 DNA reads TGTGCCAGCAGCTGGAGGGCAGGGACAGATACGCAGTATTTT. Full variable domain (outside the CDR3, taken from reference TRBV7-2 and TRBJ2-3): GAGVSQSPSNKVTEKGKDVELRCDPISGHTALYWYRQSLGQGLEFLIYFQGNSAPDKSGLPSDRFSAERTGGSVSTLTIQRTQQEDSAVYLCASSWRAGTDTQYFGPGTRLTVL.